The present entry profiles one T cell receptor (beta chain) with its context. The antigen is unknown. The sample comes from a study of shared clonotypes between healthy human individuals. Only Caucasian adults living in Nashville, Tennessee made up the donor group. Both subsets, CD45RA+ naive and CD45RA-negative memory, were split from the CD4+ cells. V gave up 7 bases and J gave up 7 bases, with 5 bases separating them. CDR1 ENHRY and CDR2 SYGVKD come from the germline V gene. CDR3 length equals 10 residues. Overall study results and limits: The four-donor shared clonotypes exceeded non-shared clonotypes in generation probability, with non-shared ones scoring lower. Even with large depth, rarefaction showed that sorted-subset sequencing was incomplete.

Profiled with immunoSEQ multiplex PCR; TCRdb holds only in-frame clones, not every one. In the table there are 2 million to 2.5 million clones, more than 90% of which are singletons. Sequenced input: naive CD4+ T cells sorted from blood. The subset: CD45RA+ positively selected. The V gene is TRBV10-3, the J gene TRBJ2-1; D gene ambiguous. The clonotype originates from a young man in good health. The CDR3 nucleotides read TGTGCCATCACAAGAAATGAGCAGTTCTTC. Its translation is CAITRNEQFF.